This passage covers 30 T cell receptor beta chains from one sample sequenced in a study of regulatory T cells in long-lasting Graves disease (dated by TCRdb to the early 2020s). Libraries were constructed by multiplex PCR. Data came from an Illumina HiSeq 4000. To build TCR beta libraries, CDR3 regions were amplified by Arm-PCR using iRepertoire HTBI primers. In TCRdb, the public reads were trimmed at Q25 with fastp and aligned with MiXCR, with productive beta chains retained. Each entry merges the rows of one CDR3 protein and shows their most common DNA and genes. The sample records 600,000 to 850,000 distinct CDR3 sequences, 25% to 35% of which are singletons. Under 50% of the sample is taken by the ten largest. Explained via the paper, the time point label denotes: persistent/refractory GD, antithyroid drugs over 5 years with positive TRAb. For both TCR sequencing and RNA sequencing, RNA was extracted from PBMCs in TRIzol.

Sequenced here: peripheral blood mononuclear cells (PBMCs), sampled when the disease was refractory, from a patient treated with antithyroid drugs. The receptor set was obtained from a female donor with Graves disease.

This clonotype was counted only a few times. V and J are TRBV6-1 and TRBJ1-2; TRBD1 might be the D (5 bases). Germline V gene data show CDR1 as MNHNS and CDR2 as SASEGT. The V end was cut by 6 bases, the J end by 8 bases, with 19 bases between. This CDR3 has 14 amino acids. The CDR3 protein is CASSPRGGLSGYTF. CDR3 nucleotides: TGTGCCAGCAGCCCCCGGGGGGGGTTAAGCGGCTACACCTTC.

This chain uses TRBV3-1 with TRBJ2-7, with 10 positions matching TRBD2. The CDR3 length is 16 residues. V lost 0 bases to trimming and J lost 6 bases; unmatched junction nucleotides: 8. The germline gives CDR1 LGHDT, CDR2 YNNKEL (reference sequence). This CDR3 is CASSQDSPSGSLEQYF. As DNA, the CDR3 is TGTGCCAGCAGCCAAGATTCCCCTAGCGGGAGTCTCGAGCAGTACTTC.

The chain recombines TRBV19 with TRBJ1-1, with D hard to call. Trimming removed 0 bases at V and 8 bases at J, with 13 bases between. The CDR3 is 14 residues long. The V gene's germline CDR1 is LNHDA and CDR2 SQIVND (reference sequence). The CDR3 nucleotides are TGTGCCAGTAGTATAGACCCCACAGACCGAGAAGCTTTCTTT. Its translation: CASSIDPTDREAFF.

This clonotype was observed a few times. This chain's CDR3 is CSAENRGIEKLFF. In nucleotides, the CDR3 is TGCAGTGCTGAGAACAGGGGGATTGAAAAACTGTTTTTT. The genes are TRBV20-1 and TRBJ1-4, with 8 nucleotides matching TRBD1. This CDR3 is 13 amino acids long. With 5 bases clipped from V and 7 bases from J, the junction kept 6 bases outside the gene matches. Germline assignment: CDR1 DFQATT and CDR2 SNEGSKA (reference sequence).

CDR3 sequence reads: CASSPQAGSTDTQYF. In nucleotides, the CDR3 is TGTGCCAGCAGTCCCCAGGCGGGGAGCACAGATACGCAGTATTTT. V is TRBV12-3 or TRBV12-4 and J is TRBJ2-3, with D possibly being TRBD2 (6 bases). The ends were cut back, 5 bases at V and 0 bases at J, with 12 bases in the middle. The CDR3 spans 15 residues.

This clonotype was detected only a few times. The rearrangement links TRBV28 to TRBJ1-2; D ambiguous. In germline, CDR1 is MDHEN, CDR2 SYDVKM. The CDR3 runs 14 residues. Deletions cut 3 bases from V and 8 bases from J, with 16 bases between. The CDR3 loop reads CASSLQQPGRGYTF. The CDR3 coding sequence is TGTGCCAGCAGTTTGCAACAGCCGGGTAGGGGCTACACCTTC.

This clonotype came up a few times. The chain recombines TRBV6-1 with TRBJ1-4; a possible D gene is TRBD1 (5 bases). Trimming cost V 8 bases and J 0 bases, with 10 bases left between them. The germline gives CDR1 MNHNS, CDR2 SASEGT. The CDR3 has 14 amino acids. CDR3 protein: CASGRDPTNEKLFF. CDR3 nucleotide sequence: TGTGCCAGCGGCAGGGACCCAACTAATGAAAAACTGTTTTTT.

In this sample, this clonotype turned up a few times. This chain links TRBV19 with TRBJ1-1; 10 bases map to TRBD1. V was clipped by 9 bases and J by 4 bases; unmatched bases: 11. Germline CDR1 is LNHDA and CDR2 is SQIVND (reference sequence). The CDR3 loop spans 15 amino acids. The CDR3 DNA follows: TGTGCCAGCCGCACGGACAGGGGGTTGGGCACTGAAGCTTTCTTT. Its protein is CASRTDRGLGTEAFF.

The V gene is TRBV20-1, the J gene TRBJ1-5, with D perhaps TRBD1 (5 bases). V lost 6 bases to trimming and J lost 2 bases, with 23 bases between them. The CDR3 spans 17 residues. Germline CDR1 is DFQATT and CDR2 is SNEGSKA (reference sequence). In DNA form, the CDR3 reads TGCAGTGCCGATTACCTTTCGGGGCCCTTTGGCAATCAGCCCCAGCATTTT. This codes for CSADYLSGPFGNQPQHF.

The chain carries TRBV12-3 or TRBV12-4 and TRBJ2-7, with no clear D. Trimming removed 6 bases from V and 2 bases from J, with 11 bases in between. The CDR3 has 13 amino acids. CDR3 loop: CASRIDGTYEQYF. CDR3 coding DNA: TGTGCCAGCAGAATTGACGGAACCTACGAGCAGTACTTC.

This clonotype was recorded many times. This chain uses TRBV5-5 with TRBJ1-2; D may be TRBD1 (5 bases). The CDR3 extends over 14 amino acids. Germline V gene sequence: CDR1 SGHKS, CDR2 YYEKEE (reference sequence). Trimming removed 1 base from V and 6 bases from J, with 13 bases in between. The CDR3 DNA reads TGTGCCAGCAGCTTGAGGGGAGGTGCCCATGGCTACACCTTC. The encoded protein is CASSLRGGAHGYTF.

V and J are TRBV7-9 and TRBJ1-3, with unresolved D. The CDR3 extends over 15 amino acids. V was clipped by 4 bases and J by 4 bases, with 14 bases between them. The germline CDR1 and CDR2 sequences are SEHNR and FQNEAQ (reference sequence). The CDR3 region has the DNA TGTGCCAGCAGCTACAGTCATCCAACGGGAAACACCATATATTTT. Protein sequence: CASSYSHPTGNTIYF. The complete variable domain, with remaining parts taken from reference TRBV7-9 and TRBJ1-3, reads DTGVSQNPRHKITKRGQNVTFRCDPISEHNRLYWYRQTLGQGPEFLTYFQNEAQLEKSRLLSDRFSAERPKGSFSTLEIQRTEQGDSAMYLCASSYSHPTGNTIYFGEGSWLTVV.

The sample holds many counts of this clonotype. The J gene is TRBJ1-1, the V gene TRBV27, with D perhaps TRBD1 (5 bases). CDR1 is MNHEY and CDR2 is SMNVEV in the germline V gene (reference sequence). CDR3 length equals 15 residues. V shed 6 bases and J shed 5 bases, with 19 bases lying between them. CDR3 in amino acids: CASRRAAGPGTEAFF. CDR3 in DNA: TGTGCCAGCAGGAGGGCCGCAGGGCCTGGGACTGAAGCTTTCTTT.

This sequence joins TRBV19 and TRBJ1-1; TRBD1 aligns across 8 bases. After removal of 8 bases from V and 4 bases from J, the junction contained 12 bases not matched to a gene. This CDR3 is 15 amino acids long. CDR1 is LNHDA, CDR2 SQIVND, per germline (reference sequence). Here the CDR3 DNA reads TGTGCCAGTGCGCACGGGAGGACAGGGCCCACTGAAGCTTTCTTT. It encodes CASAHGRTGPTEAFF.

This clonotype turned up a few times. V and J are TRBV7-2 and TRBJ1-6; D is undetermined. The V gene's germline CDR1 is SGHTA and CDR2 FQGNSA. Trimming left V 2 bases short and J 9 bases short, with 17 bases between. This CDR3 comprises 16 residues. The CDR3 sequence: CASSLRARSVSSPLHF. The CDR3 nucleotides read TGTGCCAGCAGCTTACGGGCGCGGTCTGTTAGTTCACCCCTCCACTTT.

This clonotype was picked up a small number of times. This chain connects TRBV6-2 or TRBV6-3 to TRBJ1-2, with TRBD1 matching over 7 bases. V gave up 0 bases and J gave up 5 bases; unmatched junction bases: 9. CDR3 length equals 16 residues. Germline values: CDR1 MNHEY, CDR2 SVGEGT. CDR3 sequence: CASSYSRPGGLYGYTF. In nucleotides, the CDR3 is TGTGCCAGCAGTTACTCGAGGCCAGGGGGACTTTATGGCTACACCTTC.

The rearrangement joins TRBV5-1 to TRBJ2-7; possibly TRBD1 for D (6 bases). This CDR3 spans 15 amino acids. Germline V gene sequence: CDR1 SGHRS, CDR2 YFSETQ. V lost 0 bases, J lost 5 bases, and 15 bases lay in between. CDR3: CASSLGARGYNEQYF. The CDR3 region has the DNA TGCGCCAGCAGCTTGGGGGCCAGGGGTTACAACGAGCAGTACTTC. Looking up the rest from reference TRBV5-1 and TRBJ2-7 gives the full variable domain: KAGVTQTPRYLIKTRGQQVTLSCSPISGHRSVSWYQQTPGQGLQFLFEYFSETQRNKGNFPGRFSGRQFSNSRSEMNVSTLELGDSALYLCASSLGARGYNEQYFGPGTRLTVT.

The table lists this clonotype with many counts. The rearrangement joins TRBV2 to TRBJ1-1; D is perhaps TRBD1 (5 bases). Trimming left V 7 bases short and J 2 bases short, with 8 bases between. The CDR3 extends over 12 amino acids. CDR1 is SNHLY and CDR2 is FYNNEI in the germline V gene. CDR3 DNA sequence: TGTGCCAGCAAAAGGGGTAACACTGAAGCTTTCTTT. Residues: CASKRGNTEAFF.

As regards this clonotype: The junction differs from germline at one of its ends, possibly a read error. The chain couples TRBV27 to TRBJ1-1; D not certain. This CDR3 region has 14 residues. CDR1 is MNHEY, CDR2 SMNVEV, per germline (reference sequence). The CDR3 bases are TGTGCCATCAGCAGTTTACCGGGCCTTAGTGAAGTTTTCTTT. This sequence encodes CAISSLPGLSEVFF.

This rearrangement joins TRBV5-1 to TRBJ2-7; D is unclear. Trimming shortened V by 3 bases and J by 4 bases, and 8 bases separated the two germline ends. This CDR3 is 12 amino acids long. The germline CDR1 and CDR2 sequences are SGHRS and YFSETQ. CDR3 coding DNA: TGCGCCAGCAGCTCGATTACGTACGAGCAGTACTTC. Translation: CASSSITYEQYF.

This clonotype has ten or more counts. The chain uses TRBV12-3 or TRBV12-4 and TRBJ1-5; D is undetermined. Trimming shortened V by 1 base and J by 0 bases, and 10 bases separated the two germline ends. The CDR3 has 16 amino acids. This CDR3 is CASSLGRFDSNQPQHF. In DNA form, the CDR3 reads TGTGCCAGCAGTTTAGGACGGTTTGATAGCAATCAGCCCCAGCATTTT.

The CDR3 coding sequence is TGTGCCAGCAGTTTAGAAACCGGGACAGGTGTTCAGCCCCAGCATTTT. Translation gives CASSLETGTGVQPQHF. J is TRBJ1-5 and V is TRBV12-3 or TRBV12-4, with TRBD1 identical over 8 bases. There are 16 residues in the CDR3. Trimming removed 1 base from V and 6 bases from J; junction bases left unmatched: 8.

CDR3 bases: TGTGCCAGCAGTGGGTACCGCCACAATGAGCAGTTCTTC. Translation gives CASSGYRHNEQFF. The gene calls are TRBV6-1 and TRBJ2-1; D unresolved. The ends were cut back, 4 bases at V and 5 bases at J, with 9 bases in the middle. The CDR3 is made up of 13 amino acids. Germline V gene data show CDR1 as MNHNS and CDR2 as SASEGT.

This clonotype was seen a few times. The CDR3 DNA reads as TGTGCCAGCAGCTTGTTGGACAGACTATATGGCTACACCTTC. Translated: CASSLLDRLYGYTF. The chain has TRBV5-6 and TRBJ1-2, with D perhaps TRBD1 (6 bases). This CDR3 spans 14 amino acids. V gave up 1 base and J gave up 5 bases, with 12 bases separating them. Germline V gene data show CDR1 as SGHDT and CDR2 as YYEEEE.

This chain joins TRBV30 and TRBJ2-7; D is perhaps TRBD1 or TRBD2 (5 bases each). CDR3 size: 14 residues. The germline V gene has CDR1 GTSNPN and CDR2 SVGIG (reference sequence). Trimming removed 4 bases from V and 4 bases from J, with 17 bases in between. The CDR3 DNA follows: TGTGCCTGGACCCCAAAGAGGGGTGGGTACGAGCAGTACTTC. Its translation: CAWTPKRGGYEQYF.

In its sample, this clonotype was seen a few times. The rearrangement uses TRBV19 and TRBJ1-4, with D possibly matching TRBD1 (5 bases). This CDR3 is built from 12 residues. The V end lost 6 bases, the J end lost 8 bases, and 10 bases lay between the germline ends. Germline CDR1 LNHDA, CDR2 SQIVND (reference sequence). The CDR3 coding sequence is TGTGCCAGTAGCGGGGACGGCGAAAAACTGTTTTTT. It specifies CASSGDGEKLFF.

The chain combines TRBV7-2 with TRBJ1-2; TRBD1 might be the D (6 bases). Trimming took off 5 bases at V and 4 bases at J, with 17 bases between the two ends. The CDR3 is 15 residues long. Germline V gene sequence: CDR1 SGHTA, CDR2 FQGNSA. The CDR3 spells CASSPLRGRTYGYTF. The CDR3, as DNA: TGTGCCAGCAGCCCCCTGCGGGGGCGGACCTATGGCTACACCTTC.

The rearrangement uses TRBV10-3 and TRBJ1-5, with TRBD1 identical over 7 bases. CDR1 and CDR2 (germline): ENHRY, SYGVKD. The CDR3 loop spans 13 amino acids. The J segment lost 6 bases and the V segment lost 6 bases, leaving 5 bases of the junction unmatched. The CDR3: CAIRRDSGQPQHF. The CDR3 DNA reads as TGTGCCATCAGGCGGGACAGCGGTCAGCCCCAGCATTTT.

This chain links TRBV29-1 with TRBJ1-1, with D uncertain. Germline CDR1 reads SQVTM; CDR2 reads ANQGSEA. The CDR3 loop spans 13 amino acids. V was pared by 8 bases and J by 0 bases, with 13 bases between. The CDR3 sequence is CSTRPSMNTEAFF. CDR3 bases: TGCAGCACAAGGCCTTCTATGAACACTGAAGCTTTCTTT.

This clonotype was picked up a small number of times. CDR3 protein: CASSDGTVTEAFF. The DNA for the CDR3 is TGTGCCAGCAGTGATGGGACAGTTACTGAAGCTTTCTTT. The V and J genes are TRBV6-2 or TRBV6-3 and TRBJ1-1, with 7 bases identical to TRBD1. Germline lookup yields CDR1 MNHEY and CDR2 SVGEGT. V was pared by 5 bases and J by 5 bases, with 5 bases of the junction left unmatched. The CDR3 is 13 amino acids.